This entry is about one TCR beta chain. This sample is drawn from a study of monozygotic twins with inflammatory bowel disease. From 3,500 to 4,500 ng of total RNA, each TCR library was prepared. Template switching was used to attach UMIs, which incorporated a 6-nucleotide sample barcode. TCRdb re-called the 5' RACE reads; one entry per CDR3 protein, DNA not given. This repertoire includes hundreds of thousands of distinct CDR3 sequences. Sample: blood. This clonotype was sampled from a human donor with ulcerative colitis or Crohn's disease, or a healthy co-twin of an affected twin (not recorded which).

CDR3 sequence reads: CASSRQGAPGYTF. This rearrangement joins TRBV5-4 to TRBJ1-2; TCRdb gives TRBD1 as the D gene, but with no DNA this cannot be confirmed. In germline, CDR1 is SGHNT, CDR2 YYREEE (reference sequence). The CDR3 consists of 13 residues.